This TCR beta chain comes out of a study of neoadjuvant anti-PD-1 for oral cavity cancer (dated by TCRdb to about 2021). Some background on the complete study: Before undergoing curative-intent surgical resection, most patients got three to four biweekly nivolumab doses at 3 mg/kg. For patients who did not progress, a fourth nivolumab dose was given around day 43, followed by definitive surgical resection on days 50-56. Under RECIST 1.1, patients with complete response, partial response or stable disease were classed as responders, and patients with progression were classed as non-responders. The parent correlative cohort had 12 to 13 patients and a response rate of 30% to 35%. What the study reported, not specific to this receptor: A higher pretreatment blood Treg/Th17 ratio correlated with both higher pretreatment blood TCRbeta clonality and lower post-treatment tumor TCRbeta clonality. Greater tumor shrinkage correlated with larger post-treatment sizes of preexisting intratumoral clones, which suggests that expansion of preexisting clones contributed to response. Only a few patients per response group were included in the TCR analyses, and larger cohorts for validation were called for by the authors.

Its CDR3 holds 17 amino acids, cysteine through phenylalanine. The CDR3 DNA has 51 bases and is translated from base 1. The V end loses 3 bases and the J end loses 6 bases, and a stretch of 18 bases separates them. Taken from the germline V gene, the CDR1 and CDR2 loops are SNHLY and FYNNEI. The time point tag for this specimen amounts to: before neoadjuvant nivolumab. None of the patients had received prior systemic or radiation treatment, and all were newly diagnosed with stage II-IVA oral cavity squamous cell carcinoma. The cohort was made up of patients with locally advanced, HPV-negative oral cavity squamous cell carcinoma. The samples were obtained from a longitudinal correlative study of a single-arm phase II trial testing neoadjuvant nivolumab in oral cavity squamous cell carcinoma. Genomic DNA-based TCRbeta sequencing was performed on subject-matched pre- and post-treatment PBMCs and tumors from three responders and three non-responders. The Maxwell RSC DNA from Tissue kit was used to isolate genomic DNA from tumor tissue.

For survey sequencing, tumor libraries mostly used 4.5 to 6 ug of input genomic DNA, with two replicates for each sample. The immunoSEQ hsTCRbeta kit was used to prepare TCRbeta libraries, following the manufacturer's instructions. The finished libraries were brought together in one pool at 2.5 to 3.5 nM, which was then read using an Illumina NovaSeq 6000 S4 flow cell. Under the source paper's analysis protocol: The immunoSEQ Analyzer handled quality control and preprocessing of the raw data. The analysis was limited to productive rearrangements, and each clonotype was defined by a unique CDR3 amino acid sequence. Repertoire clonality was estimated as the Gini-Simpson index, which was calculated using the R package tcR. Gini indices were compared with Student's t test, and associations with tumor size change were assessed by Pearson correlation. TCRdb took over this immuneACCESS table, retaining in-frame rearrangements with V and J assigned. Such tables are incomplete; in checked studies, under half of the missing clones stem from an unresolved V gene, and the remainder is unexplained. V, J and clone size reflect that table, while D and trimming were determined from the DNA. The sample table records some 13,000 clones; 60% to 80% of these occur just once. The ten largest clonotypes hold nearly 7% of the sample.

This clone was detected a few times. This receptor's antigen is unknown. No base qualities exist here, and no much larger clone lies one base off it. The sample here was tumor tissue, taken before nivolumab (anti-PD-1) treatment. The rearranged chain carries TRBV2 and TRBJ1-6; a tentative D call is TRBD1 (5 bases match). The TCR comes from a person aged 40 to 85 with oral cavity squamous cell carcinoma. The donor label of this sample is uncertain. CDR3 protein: CASSERLTPGINSPLHF. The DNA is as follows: TGTGCCAGCAGTGAGCGACTAACACCAGGGATTAATTCACCCCTCCACTTT.